This TCR beta chain was recovered during a study of OX40 agonist ivuxolimab in advanced cancers. Background on the study: The study enrolled dose-escalation patients with hepatocellular carcinoma, melanoma, renal cell or head and neck cancer.

The ends were cut back, 2 bases at V and 4 bases at J, with 2 bases in the middle. Germline CDR1 reads SEHNR; CDR2 reads FQNEAQ (reference sequence). The CDR3 totals 11 residues. This clone has more than one count but fewer than ten. Data came from immunoSEQ multiplex PCR; TCRdb stores just in-frame clones and leaves some out. The repertoire holds about 20,000 clones, approximately 90% seen once, with 21% in the top ten. The source was CD4+ or CD8+ T cells sorted from blood, collected in a trial of the OX40 agonist ivuxolimab. This TCR derives from an adult with an advanced solid tumor such as melanoma, head and neck, liver or kidney cancer. V is TRBV7-9 and J is TRBJ1-1; no firm D call. The CDR3 region is CASSLSTEAFF. CDR3 coding DNA: TGTGCCAGCAGCTTATCCACTGAAGCTTTCTTT.